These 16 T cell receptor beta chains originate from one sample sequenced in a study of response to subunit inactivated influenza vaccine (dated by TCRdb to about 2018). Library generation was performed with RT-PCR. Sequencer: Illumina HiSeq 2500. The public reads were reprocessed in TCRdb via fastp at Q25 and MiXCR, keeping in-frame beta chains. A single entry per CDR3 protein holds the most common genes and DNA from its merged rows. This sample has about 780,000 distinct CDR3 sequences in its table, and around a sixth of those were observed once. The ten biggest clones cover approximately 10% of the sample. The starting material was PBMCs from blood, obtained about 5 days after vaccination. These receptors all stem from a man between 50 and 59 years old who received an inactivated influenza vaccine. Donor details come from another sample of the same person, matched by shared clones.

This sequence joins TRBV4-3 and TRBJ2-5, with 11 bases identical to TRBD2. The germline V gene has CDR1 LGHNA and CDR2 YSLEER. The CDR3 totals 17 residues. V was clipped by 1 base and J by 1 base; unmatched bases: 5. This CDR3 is CASSQAKTSGAQETQYF. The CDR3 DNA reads TGCGCCAGCAGCCAAGCGAAGACTAGCGGGGCCCAAGAGACCCAGTACTTC.

Written as DNA, the CDR3 is TGTGCCAGCAGCTTAGCGAGGCAGAGTGCTAACTATGGCTACACCTTC. Its translation: CASSLARQSANYGYTF. The chain recombines TRBV11-1 with TRBJ1-2, with D unclear. The CDR3 runs 16 residues. The germline V gene encodes CDR1 SGHAT and CDR2 FQDESV (reference sequence). With 0 bases removed from V and 0 bases from J, the gap between germline ends came to 11 bases.

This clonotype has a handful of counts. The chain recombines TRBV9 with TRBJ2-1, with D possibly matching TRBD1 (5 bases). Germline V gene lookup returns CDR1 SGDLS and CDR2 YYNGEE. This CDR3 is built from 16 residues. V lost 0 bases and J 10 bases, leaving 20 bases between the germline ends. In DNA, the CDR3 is TGTGCCAGCAGCGTAGAGGGCAGGGCATTCCTGGGGGAGCAGTTCTTC. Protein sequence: CASSVEGRAFLGEQFF.

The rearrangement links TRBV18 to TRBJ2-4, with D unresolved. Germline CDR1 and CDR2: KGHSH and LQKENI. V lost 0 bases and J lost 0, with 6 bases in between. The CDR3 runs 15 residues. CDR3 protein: CASSPPGSAKNIQYF. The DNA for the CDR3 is TGTGCCAGCTCACCACCGGGGTCAGCCAAAAACATTCAGTACTTC. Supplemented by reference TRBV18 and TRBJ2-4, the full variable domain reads NAGVMQNPRHLVRRRGQEARLRCSPMKGHSHVYWYRQLPEEGLKFMVYLQKENIIDESGMPKERFSAEFPKEGPSILRIQQVVRGDSAAYFCASSPPGSAKNIQYFGAGTRLSVL.

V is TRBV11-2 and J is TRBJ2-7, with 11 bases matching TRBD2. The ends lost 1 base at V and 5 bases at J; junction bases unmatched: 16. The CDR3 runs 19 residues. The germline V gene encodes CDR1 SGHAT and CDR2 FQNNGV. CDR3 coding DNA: TGTGCCAGCAGCTTAGGCACTAGCGGGAGCTATAGTTGGGAGAACGAGCAGTACTTC. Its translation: CASSLGTSGSYSWENEQYF.

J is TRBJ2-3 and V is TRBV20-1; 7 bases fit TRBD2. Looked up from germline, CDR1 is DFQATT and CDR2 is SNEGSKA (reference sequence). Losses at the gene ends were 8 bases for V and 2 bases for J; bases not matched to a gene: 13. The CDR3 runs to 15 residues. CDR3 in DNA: TGCAGTCCCAAGGGGCTAGCGGCCTTCACAGATACGCAGTATTTT. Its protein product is CSPKGLAAFTDTQYF.

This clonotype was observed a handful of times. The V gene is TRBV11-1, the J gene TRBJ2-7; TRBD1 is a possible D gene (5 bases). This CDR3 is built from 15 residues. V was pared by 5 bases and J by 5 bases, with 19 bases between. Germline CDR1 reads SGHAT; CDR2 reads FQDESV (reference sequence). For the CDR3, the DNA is TGTGCCAGCAGCCCAGACAGTCTTGCCTTCCACGAGCAGTACTTC. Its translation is CASSPDSLAFHEQYF. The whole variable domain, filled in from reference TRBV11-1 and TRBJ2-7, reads EAEVAQSPRYKITEKSQAVAFWCDPISGHATLYWYRQILGQGPELLVQFQDESVVDDSQLPKDRFSAERLKGVDSTLKIQPAELGDSAMYLCASSPDSLAFHEQYFGPGTRLTVT.

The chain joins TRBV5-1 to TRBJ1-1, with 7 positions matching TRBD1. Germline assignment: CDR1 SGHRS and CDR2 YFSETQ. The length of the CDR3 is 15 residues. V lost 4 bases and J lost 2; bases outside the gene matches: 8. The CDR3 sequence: CASSRYRGLNTEAFF. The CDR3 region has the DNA TGCGCCAGCAGCCGGTACAGGGGCCTCAACACTGAAGCTTTCTTT. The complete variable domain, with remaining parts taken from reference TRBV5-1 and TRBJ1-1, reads KAGVTQTPRYLIKTRGQQVTLSCSPISGHRSVSWYQQTPGQGLQFLFEYFSETQRNKGNFPGRFSGRQFSNSRSEMNVSTLELGDSALYLCASSRYRGLNTEAFFGQGTRLTVV.

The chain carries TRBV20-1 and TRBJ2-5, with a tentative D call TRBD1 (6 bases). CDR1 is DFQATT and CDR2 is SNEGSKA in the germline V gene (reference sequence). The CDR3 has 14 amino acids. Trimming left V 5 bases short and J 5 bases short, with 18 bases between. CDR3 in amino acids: CSAGGHLKGETQYF. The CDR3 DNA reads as TGCAGTGCTGGGGGACATCTAAAAGGGGAGACCCAGTACTTC.

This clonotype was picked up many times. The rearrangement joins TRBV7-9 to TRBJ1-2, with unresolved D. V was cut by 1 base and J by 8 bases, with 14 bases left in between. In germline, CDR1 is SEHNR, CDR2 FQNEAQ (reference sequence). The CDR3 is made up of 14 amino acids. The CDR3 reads CASSLEVVEHGYTF. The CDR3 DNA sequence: TGTGCCAGCAGCTTAGAGGTGGTGGAACACGGCTACACCTTC.

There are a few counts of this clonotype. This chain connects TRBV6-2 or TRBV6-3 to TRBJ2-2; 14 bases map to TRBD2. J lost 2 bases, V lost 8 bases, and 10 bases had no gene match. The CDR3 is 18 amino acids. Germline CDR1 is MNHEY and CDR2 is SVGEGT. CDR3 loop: CASASGTSGGPNTGELFF. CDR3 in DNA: TGTGCCAGCGCATCAGGGACTAGCGGGGGCCCTAACACCGGGGAGCTGTTTTTT.

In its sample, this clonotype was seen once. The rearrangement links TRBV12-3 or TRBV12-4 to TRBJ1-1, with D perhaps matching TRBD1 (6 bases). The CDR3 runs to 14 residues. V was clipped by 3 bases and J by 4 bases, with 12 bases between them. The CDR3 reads CASSFRGRSTEAFF. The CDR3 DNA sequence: TGTGCCAGCAGTTTCAGGGGCCGGAGCACTGAAGCTTTCTTT.

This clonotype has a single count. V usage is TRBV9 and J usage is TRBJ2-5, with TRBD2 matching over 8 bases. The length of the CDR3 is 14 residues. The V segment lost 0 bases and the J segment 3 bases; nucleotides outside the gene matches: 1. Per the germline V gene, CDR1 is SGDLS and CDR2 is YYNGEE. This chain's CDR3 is CASSVALAEETQYF. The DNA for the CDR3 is TGTGCCAGCAGCGTAGCACTAGCGGAAGAGACCCAGTACTTC.

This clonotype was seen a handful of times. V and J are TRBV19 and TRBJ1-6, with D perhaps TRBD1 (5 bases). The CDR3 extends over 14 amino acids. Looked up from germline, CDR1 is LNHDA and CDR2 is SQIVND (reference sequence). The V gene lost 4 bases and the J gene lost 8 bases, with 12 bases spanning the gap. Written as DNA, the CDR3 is TGTGCCAGTAGTACAACAGGAGGCGATTCACCCCTCCACTTT. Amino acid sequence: CASSTTGGDSPLHF.

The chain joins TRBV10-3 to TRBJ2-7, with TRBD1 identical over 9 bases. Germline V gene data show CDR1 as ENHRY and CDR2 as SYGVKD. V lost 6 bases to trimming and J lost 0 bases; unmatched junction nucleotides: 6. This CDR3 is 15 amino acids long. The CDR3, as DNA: TGTGCCATCAGCCCCCGGGACAGGGCCTCCTACGAGCAGTACTTC. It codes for CAISPRDRASYEQYF.

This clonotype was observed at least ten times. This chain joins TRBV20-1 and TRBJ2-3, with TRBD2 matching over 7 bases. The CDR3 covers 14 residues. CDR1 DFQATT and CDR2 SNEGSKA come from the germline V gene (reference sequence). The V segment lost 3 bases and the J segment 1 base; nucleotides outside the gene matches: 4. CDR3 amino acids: CSASASGRTDTQYF. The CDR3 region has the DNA TGCAGTGCTAGTGCTAGCGGCCGCACAGATACGCAGTATTTT.